These 16 T cell receptor beta chains originate from one sample sequenced in a study of blood T cell repertoires in COVID-19. TCRdb keeps only in-frame clones here, not all; method: immunoSEQ multiplex PCR. The sample comprises about 59,000 clones, roughly 84% of which are singletons, and approximately 5.1% rests with the top ten. The source material was peripheral blood. All receptors come from an elderly man in a cohort sampled during active COVID-19.

The V and J genes are TRBV5-1 and TRBJ2-5, with no clear D. V was clipped by 2 bases and J by 2 bases, with 10 bases between them. There are 14 residues in the CDR3. Germline V gives CDR1 SGHRS, CDR2 YFSETQ. The CDR3 sequence: CASSFSTAQETQYF. In DNA form, the CDR3 reads TGCGCCAGCAGCTTTTCCACAGCTCAAGAGACCCAGTACTTC.

The gene calls are TRBV30 and TRBJ2-1, with TRBD2 as a possible D gene (6 bases). The CDR3 contains 15 residues. The germline CDR1 and CDR2 sequences are GTSNPN and SVGIG (reference sequence). Trimming stripped 5 bases from V and 5 bases from J, with 19 bases between. Here the CDR3 reads CAWDKRAAGNNEQFF. Here the CDR3 DNA reads TGTGCCTGGGACAAACGGGCAGCGGGTAACAATGAGCAGTTCTTC.

The chain is built from TRBV11-2 and TRBJ1-6; a possible D gene is TRBD1 (6 bases). Trimming removed 4 bases at V and 7 bases at J, with 8 bases between. The germline V gene has CDR1 SGHAT and CDR2 FQNNGV. This CDR3 is built from 13 residues. The CDR3, as DNA: TGTGCCAGCAGCTCGGACAGAAATTCACCCCTCCACTTT. It yields the protein CASSSDRNSPLHF.

This clone came up once. The rearrangement joins TRBV5-1 to TRBJ2-2; tentatively, D is TRBD1 (5 bases). The CDR3 is 14 amino acids. Trimming left V 1 base short and J 4 bases short, with 8 bases between. Germline assignment: CDR1 SGHRS and CDR2 YFSETQ. The CDR3 spells CASSLLGVTGELFF. The CDR3 nucleotides are TGCGCCAGCAGCTTGCTAGGGGTCACCGGGGAGCTGTTTTTT.

This clone has a single count. The chain uses TRBV5-1 and TRBJ2-7; D is unclear. Per the germline V gene, CDR1 is SGHRS and CDR2 is YFSETQ. With 5 bases removed from V and 0 bases from J, the gap between germline ends came to 12 bases. The CDR3 consists of 14 residues. The CDR3 nucleotides read TGCGCCAGCAGTCCTACGGTAAGCTCCTACGAGCAGTACTTC. Translating gives CASSPTVSSYEQYF.

The rearrangement joins TRBV25-1 to TRBJ1-3; TRBD1 agrees at 9 bases. The CDR3 length is 15 residues. The germline CDR1 and CDR2 sequences are MGHDK and SYGVNS. V trimming: 8 bases; J trimming: 3 bases; junction bases outside the gene matches: 8. This chain's CDR3 is CASVRTGGGGNTIYF. Here the CDR3 DNA reads TGTGCCAGCGTACGAACAGGGGGCGGTGGAAACACCATATATTTT. The variable domain in full, completed from reference TRBV25-1 and TRBJ1-3, reads EADIYQTPRYLVIGTGKKITLECSQTMGHDKMYWYQQDPGMELHLIHYSYGVNSTEKGDLSSESTVSRIRTEHFPLTLESARPSHTSQYLCASVRTGGGGNTIYFGEGSWLTVV.

The chain uses TRBV7-9 and TRBJ2-7; a weak D match, TRBD2 (7 bases). The CDR3 runs to 14 residues. The germline gives CDR1 SEHNR, CDR2 FQNEAQ (reference sequence). V shed 0 bases and J shed 6 bases, with 12 bases lying between them. In DNA form, the CDR3 reads TGTGCCAGCAGCTTAGCGGGGGGGCCGGGCGAGCAGTACTTC. Translating gives CASSLAGGPGEQYF.

The genes are TRBV9 and TRBJ2-1; TRBD2 matches at 10 bases. Germline lookup yields CDR1 SGDLS and CDR2 YYNGEE. The ends lost 4 bases at V and 2 bases at J; junction bases unmatched: 6. This CDR3 has 16 amino acids. CDR3 DNA sequence: TGTGCCAGCAGCCCGAGCACTAGCGGGGCCTACAATGAGCAGTTCTTC. As protein: CASSPSTSGAYNEQFF.

The rearrangement uses TRBV19 and TRBJ1-2; TRBD1 matches 11 bases. CDR1 LNHDA and CDR2 SQIVND come from the germline V gene (reference sequence). The trim removed 8 bases at V and 4 bases at J, leaving 9 bases unmatched. There are 15 residues in the CDR3. The CDR3 nucleotides read TGTGCCAGTGCGGACAGGGGGCAGTCAGGCTATGGCTACACCTTC. Protein sequence: CASADRGQSGYGYTF. The full variable domain, in which reference TRBV19 and TRBJ1-2 provide the parts outside the CDR3, is DGGITQSPKYLFRKEGQNVTLSCEQNLNHDAMYWYRQDPGQGLRLIYYSQIVNDFQKGDIAEGYSVSREKKESFPLTVTSAQKNPTAFYLCASADRGQSGYGYTFGSGTRLTVV.

This chain uses TRBV2 with TRBJ1-6, with 8 bases matching TRBD1. CDR3 length: 15 residues. V shed 6 bases and J 8 bases; nucleotides not matched to a gene: 9. The germline V gene encodes CDR1 SNHLY and CDR2 FYNNEI. This chain's CDR3 is CASSSSAGGYSPLHF. CDR3 in DNA: TGTGCCAGCAGCTCATCAGCAGGGGGCTATTCACCCCTCCACTTT.

J is TRBJ2-5 and V is TRBV5-5; D is perhaps TRBD2 (5 bases). Trimming took off 0 bases at V and 3 bases at J, with 9 bases between the two ends. Germline lookup yields CDR1 SGHKS and CDR2 YYEKEE (reference sequence). CDR3 length: 14 residues. CDR3 in amino acids: CASSLAGSKETQYF. The CDR3 region has the DNA TGTGCCAGCAGCTTGGCGGGGTCTAAAGAGACCCAGTACTTC.

The CDR3 reads CASSPTGDLGAFF. The CDR3 bases are TGTGCCAGCAGCCCGACAGGGGATCTCGGGGCTTTCTTT. This rearrangement joins TRBV7-9 to TRBJ1-1; 8 bases fit TRBD1. This CDR3 comprises 13 residues. With 5 bases clipped from V and 11 bases from J, the junction kept 10 bases outside the gene matches. The germline CDR1 and CDR2 sequences are SEHNR and FQNEAQ (reference sequence).

A note on this clone: At one end, the junction sequence differs from germline, possibly due to a read error. The chain carries TRBV7-8 and TRBJ2-7; 12 bases align to TRBD2. Germline CDR1 SGHVS, CDR2 FQNEAQ. The CDR3 consists of 14 residues. CDR3: CASSLAGGPGEQYF. CDR3 coding DNA: TGTGCCAGCAGCCTAGCGGGGGGGCCGGGCGAGCAGTACTTC.

The V call is TRBV5-4, the J call TRBJ2-1, with 8 positions matching TRBD2. The CDR3 extends over 16 amino acids. The junction had 4 bases not matched to a gene; V was cut back by 0 bases and J by 2 bases. Germline loops: CDR1 SGHNT, CDR2 YYREEE (reference sequence). The DNA for the CDR3 is TGTGCCAGCAGCTTGGATGGTAGCGGGACCTACAATGAGCAGTTCTTC. This encodes CASSLDGSGTYNEQFF.

The chain employs TRBV18 and TRBJ1-1; tentatively, D is TRBD1 (5 bases). The V gene lost 3 bases and the J gene lost 5 bases, with 13 bases spanning the gap. The length of the CDR3 is 14 residues. Per the germline V gene, CDR1 is KGHSH and CDR2 is LQKENI. CDR3 region: CASSPPPGGTEAFF. CDR3 nucleotide sequence: TGTGCCAGCTCACCCCCCCCGGGGGGTACTGAAGCTTTCTTT. Together with reference TRBV18 and TRBJ1-1, the CDR3 gives the full variable domain: NAGVMQNPRHLVRRRGQEARLRCSPMKGHSHVYWYRQLPEEGLKFMVYLQKENIIDESGMPKERFSAEFPKEGPSILRIQQVVRGDSAAYFCASSPPPGGTEAFFGQGTRLTVV.

V and J are TRBV6-5 and TRBJ2-3; perhaps TRBD2 as D (6 bases). Germline assignment: CDR1 MNHEY and CDR2 SVGAGI. V dropped 6 bases and J dropped 0 bases, with 13 bases sitting between them. The CDR3 is made up of 15 amino acids. CDR3 in DNA: TGTGCCAGCAGGGAGCTAGCGCTAAGCACAGATACGCAGTATTTT. Translation: CASRELALSTDTQYF.